This T cell receptor beta chain was retrieved from a study of identical twins (dated by TCRdb to 2016 to 2017). As for the study more broadly: To test whether fetal clonotypes persist, this study deep-sequenced TCR alpha and beta repertoires from monozygotic twins, from unrelated adults of various ages, and from cord blood. To rule out contamination, replicate twin experiments were performed at different times with different library preparation protocols. What the research found in general, with its limitations: Zero-insertion analyses could be partly confounded by invariant T cells such as MAIT and iNKT, although diverse VJ usage argued against such confounding for most clonotypes. In monozygotic twins, recombination models systematically underestimated out-of-frame TCR alpha sharing, but the models matched the sharing seen between unrelated individuals. In beta out-of-frame sequences, excess twin sharing was weaker, because having fewer shared sequences lowered the signal-to-noise ratio. Because the same donors could not be followed over many years, the conclusions depended on cross-sectional statistical analysis. Abundant cord blood beta clonotypes had fewer insertions, young adult naive repertoires showed a similar but weaker trend, and memory repertoires showed no such trend. Compared with coincidental sharing between unrelated individuals, an excess of low generation-probability sequences was observed among out-of-frame TCR alpha sequences shared between twins.

Library construction relied on 5' RACE. The sequencing machine was an Illumina HiSeq 2000. Template switching added a universal primer binding site, and the final cDNA carried a unique molecular identifier that allowed TCR cDNA molecules to be counted accurately. Specific primers in the conserved constant-segment region were used to synthesize first-strand cDNA for the TCR alpha and beta chains. To control for contamination, every cDNA library was double barcoded, receiving both a SMART-Mk sample barcode and Illumina barcodes. Two successive PCR steps introduced TruSeq adapter sequences along with Illumina sample barcodes. The Illumina HiSeq platform was used with custom primers to sequence TCR alpha and beta cDNA libraries. In the source study's methods: Raw reads were processed with MiGEC to extract unique molecular identifiers, and MiXCR was used to determine CDR3 positions. For each individual, recombination models were inferred using an EM algorithm with the repgenHMM and IGoR tools. Shared clonotype analysis was performed with the tcR package in R, normalizing sharing by the product of cloneset sizes. Out-of-frame nonproductive sequences were analyzed to study raw recombination free of thymic and clonal selection effects. TCRdb applied fastp at Q25 and MiXCR to the public reads, then kept only in-frame beta chains. Rows are combined by CDR3 protein, so each entry shows the most common genes and DNA. The V and J calls were not made by the authors but by TCRdb's processing. In this sample the table shows more than 1.5 million distinct CDR3 sequences, around a third of which occur a single time. About 0.27% of the sample is in the top ten clones.

Only healthy Caucasian donors were included. Deletion took 6 bases off V and 5 bases off J, with a span of 10 bases between the germline ends. Inclusive of the bounding cysteine and phenylalanine, the CDR3 is 12 residues long. Only the CDR3 part of the read is kept: 36 bases, read in frame from the first base. CDR1 and CDR2 (MNHEY, SMNVEV) derive from the germline V gene (reference sequence). This clonotype was seen a few times. The specificity of this receptor is unknown. Base qualities are not recorded, but no much larger clone differs from it by a single base. This clonotype was sampled from a newborn girl in good health. Sequenced input: cord blood. Recombination connected TRBV27 to TRBJ2-5; no D gene call is confident. The CDR3 region has the sequence CASSRRKETQYF. DNA sequence: TGTGCCAGCAGCAGAAGAAAGGAGACCCAGTACTTC.